This T cell receptor (beta chain) was found in a study of Ad26.COV2.S vaccination and SARS-CoV-2 variants. The CDR3 has 14 amino acids. V lost 1 base and J lost 3, with 9 bases in between. Germline V gene data show CDR1 as SGHTA and CDR2 as FQGNSA. The treatment was: roughly 20 received Ad26.COV2.S at low or high dose, single or two shots; 5 received placebo; per-sample allocation not given. Samples were taken on day 63 after the first vaccine or placebo injection. The table came from immunoSEQ multiplex PCR; TCRdb's copy has only in-frame clones and leaves some out. Of some 390,000 clones in the sample, over 75% are singletons; the top ten hold approximately 1.9%.

The starting material was peripheral blood, obtained in a trial of Ad26.COV2.S vaccine versus placebo. The chain employs TRBV7-2 and TRBJ2-5; D gene uncertain. The TCR was taken from a person aged 18-60 years who received the Ad26.COV2.S COVID-19 vaccine or a placebo. The CDR3 reads CASSLDVSKETQYF. The CDR3 DNA reads as TGTGCCAGCAGCTTAGATGTAAGCAAAGAGACCCAGTACTTC.